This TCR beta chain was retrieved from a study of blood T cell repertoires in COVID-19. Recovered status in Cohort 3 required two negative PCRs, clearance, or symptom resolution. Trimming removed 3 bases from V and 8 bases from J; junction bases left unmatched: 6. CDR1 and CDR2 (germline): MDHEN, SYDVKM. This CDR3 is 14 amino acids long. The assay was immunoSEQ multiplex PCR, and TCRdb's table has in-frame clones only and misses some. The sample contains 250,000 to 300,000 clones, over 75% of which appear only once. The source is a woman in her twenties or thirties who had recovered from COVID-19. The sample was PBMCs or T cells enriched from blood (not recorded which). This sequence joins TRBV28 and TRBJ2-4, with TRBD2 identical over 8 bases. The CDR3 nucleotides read TGTGCCAGCAGTTTGACGGGAGGGCGAGACATTCAGTACTTC. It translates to CASSLTGGRDIQYF.